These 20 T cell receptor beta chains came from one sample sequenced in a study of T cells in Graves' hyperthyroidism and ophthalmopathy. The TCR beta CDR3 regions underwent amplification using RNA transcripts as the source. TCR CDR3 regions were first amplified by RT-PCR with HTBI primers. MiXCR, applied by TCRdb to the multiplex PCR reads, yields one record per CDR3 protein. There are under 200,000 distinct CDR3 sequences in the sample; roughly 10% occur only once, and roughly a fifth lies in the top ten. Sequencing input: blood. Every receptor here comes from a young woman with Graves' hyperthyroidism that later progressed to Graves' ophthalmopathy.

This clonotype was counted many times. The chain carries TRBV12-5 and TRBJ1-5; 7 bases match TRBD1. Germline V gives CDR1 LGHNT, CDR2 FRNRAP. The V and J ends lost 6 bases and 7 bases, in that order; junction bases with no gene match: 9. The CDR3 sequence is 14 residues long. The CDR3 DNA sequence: TGTGCTAGTGGACGGACAGGAGGGAACCAGCCCCAGCATTTT. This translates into CASGRTGGNQPQHF. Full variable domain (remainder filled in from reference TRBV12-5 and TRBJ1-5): DARVTQTPRHKVTEMGQEVTMRCQPILGHNTVFWYRQTMMQGLELLAYFRNRAPLDDSGMPKDRFSAEMPDATLATLKIQPSEPRDSAVYFCASGRTGGNQPQHFGDGTRLSIL.

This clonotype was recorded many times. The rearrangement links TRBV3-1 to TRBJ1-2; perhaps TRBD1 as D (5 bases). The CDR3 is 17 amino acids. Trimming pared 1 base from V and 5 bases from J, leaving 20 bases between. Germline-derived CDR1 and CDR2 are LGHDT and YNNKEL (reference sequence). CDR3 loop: CASSQVRAGTAGYGYTF. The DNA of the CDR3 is TGTGCCAGCAGCCAAGTTCGGGCCGGGACGGCAGGTTATGGCTACACCTTC.

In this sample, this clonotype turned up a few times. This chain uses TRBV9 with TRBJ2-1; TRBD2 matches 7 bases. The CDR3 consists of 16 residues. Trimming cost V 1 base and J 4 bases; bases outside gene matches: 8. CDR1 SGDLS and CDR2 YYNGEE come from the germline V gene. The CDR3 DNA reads TGTGCCAGCAGCGTATCCGGGACTACGCCTTACAATGAGCAGTTCTTC. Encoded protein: CASSVSGTTPYNEQFF.

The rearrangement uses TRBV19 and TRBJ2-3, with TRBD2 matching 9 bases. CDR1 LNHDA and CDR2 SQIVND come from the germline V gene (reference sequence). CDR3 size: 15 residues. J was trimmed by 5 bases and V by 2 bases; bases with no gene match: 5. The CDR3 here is CASSISSGIRDTQYF. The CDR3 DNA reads TGTGCCAGTAGTATATCTAGCGGGATAAGAGATACGCAGTATTTT.

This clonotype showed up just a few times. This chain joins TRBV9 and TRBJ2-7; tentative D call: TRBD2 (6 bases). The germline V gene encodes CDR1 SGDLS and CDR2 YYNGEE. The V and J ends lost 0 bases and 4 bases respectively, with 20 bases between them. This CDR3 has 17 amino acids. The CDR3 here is CASSVAEGMSFPYEQYF. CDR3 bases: TGTGCCAGCAGCGTAGCGGAGGGGATGAGCTTTCCGTACGAGCAGTACTTC.

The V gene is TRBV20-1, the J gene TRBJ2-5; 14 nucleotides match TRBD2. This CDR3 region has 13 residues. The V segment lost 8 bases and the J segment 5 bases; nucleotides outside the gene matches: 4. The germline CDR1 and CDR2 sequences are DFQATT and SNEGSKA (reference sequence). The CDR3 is CSSRTSGRETQYF. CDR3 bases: TGCAGTTCTCGGACTAGCGGGAGGGAGACCCAGTACTTC.

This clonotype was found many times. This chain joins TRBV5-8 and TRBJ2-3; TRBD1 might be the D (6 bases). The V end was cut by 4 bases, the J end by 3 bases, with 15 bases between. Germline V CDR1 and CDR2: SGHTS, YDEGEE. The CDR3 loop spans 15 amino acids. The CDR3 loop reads CASSEQGIRTDTQYF. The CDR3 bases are TGTGCCAGCAGCGAGCAGGGGATTCGGACAGATACGCAGTATTTT.

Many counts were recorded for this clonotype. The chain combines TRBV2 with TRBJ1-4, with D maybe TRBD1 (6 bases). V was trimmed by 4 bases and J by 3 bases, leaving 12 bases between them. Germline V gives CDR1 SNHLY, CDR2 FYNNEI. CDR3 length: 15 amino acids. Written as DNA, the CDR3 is TGTGCCAGCAGTGTACAGGGCCTTGCTAATGAAAAACTGTTTTTT. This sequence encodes CASSVQGLANEKLFF.

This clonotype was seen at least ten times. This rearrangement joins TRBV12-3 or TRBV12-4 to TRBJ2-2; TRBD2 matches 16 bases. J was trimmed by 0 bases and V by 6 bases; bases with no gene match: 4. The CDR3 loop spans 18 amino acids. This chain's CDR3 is CASSRGLAGGTNTGELFF. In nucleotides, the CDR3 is TGTGCCAGCAGCCGGGGACTAGCGGGAGGGACGAACACCGGGGAGCTGTTTTTT.

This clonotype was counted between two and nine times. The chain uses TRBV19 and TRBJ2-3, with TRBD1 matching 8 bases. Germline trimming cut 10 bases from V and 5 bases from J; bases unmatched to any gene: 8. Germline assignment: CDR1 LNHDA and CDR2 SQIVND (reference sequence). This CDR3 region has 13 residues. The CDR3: CATQTGAGDTQYF. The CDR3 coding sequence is TGTGCCACCCAGACAGGGGCGGGAGATACGCAGTATTTT.

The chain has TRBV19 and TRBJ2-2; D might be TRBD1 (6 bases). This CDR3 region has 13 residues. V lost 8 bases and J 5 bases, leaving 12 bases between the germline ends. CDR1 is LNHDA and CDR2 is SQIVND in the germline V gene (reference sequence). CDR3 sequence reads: CASLTTGTGELFF. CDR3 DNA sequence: TGTGCCAGTCTGACCACAGGGACCGGGGAGCTGTTTTTT.

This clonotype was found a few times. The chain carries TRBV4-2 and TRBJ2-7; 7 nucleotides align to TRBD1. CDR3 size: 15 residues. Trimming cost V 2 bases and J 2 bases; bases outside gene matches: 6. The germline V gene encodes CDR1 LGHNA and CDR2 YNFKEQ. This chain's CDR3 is CASSQPGQPAYEQYF. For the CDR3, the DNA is TGTGCCAGCAGCCAACCGGGACAGCCCGCCTACGAGCAGTACTTC.

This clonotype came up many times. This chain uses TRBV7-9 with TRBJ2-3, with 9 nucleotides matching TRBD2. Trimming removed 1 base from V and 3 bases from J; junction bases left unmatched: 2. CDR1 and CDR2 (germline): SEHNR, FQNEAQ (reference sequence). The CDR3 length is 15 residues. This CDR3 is CASSLVAGATDTQYF. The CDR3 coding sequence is TGTGCCAGCAGCTTAGTAGCGGGGGCGACAGATACGCAGTATTTT.

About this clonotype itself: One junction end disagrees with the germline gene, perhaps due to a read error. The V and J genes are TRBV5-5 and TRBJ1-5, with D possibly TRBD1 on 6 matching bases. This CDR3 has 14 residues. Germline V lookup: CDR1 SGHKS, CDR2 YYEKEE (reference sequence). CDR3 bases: TGTGCCAGCAGCTTGGCTCAGGGGAATCAGCCCCGGCATTTT. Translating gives CASSLAQGNQPRHF.

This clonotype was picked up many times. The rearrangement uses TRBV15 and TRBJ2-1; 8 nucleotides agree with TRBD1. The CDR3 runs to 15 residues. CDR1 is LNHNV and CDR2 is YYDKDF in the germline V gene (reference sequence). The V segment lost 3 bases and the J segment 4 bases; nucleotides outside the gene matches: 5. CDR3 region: CATSRDREMYNEQFF. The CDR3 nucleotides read TGTGCCACCAGCAGGGACAGGGAGATGTACAATGAGCAGTTCTTC.

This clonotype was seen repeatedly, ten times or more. This chain's CDR3 is CASSLVGGVGQPQHF. In nucleotides, the CDR3 is TGTGCCAGCAGCTTAGTGGGAGGGGTTGGCCAGCCCCAGCATTTT. The chain combines TRBV7-6 with TRBJ1-5; D may be TRBD1 (5 bases). This CDR3 has 15 residues. Trimming cost V 1 base and J 7 bases, with 14 bases left between them. In germline, CDR1 is SGHVS, CDR2 FNYEAQ.

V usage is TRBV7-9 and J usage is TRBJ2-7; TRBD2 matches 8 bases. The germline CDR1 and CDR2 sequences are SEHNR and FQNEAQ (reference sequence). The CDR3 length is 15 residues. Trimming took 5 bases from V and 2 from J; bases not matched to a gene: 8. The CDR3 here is CASSIVAGHPYEQYF. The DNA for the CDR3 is TGTGCCAGCAGCATCGTAGCGGGACACCCCTACGAGCAGTACTTC.

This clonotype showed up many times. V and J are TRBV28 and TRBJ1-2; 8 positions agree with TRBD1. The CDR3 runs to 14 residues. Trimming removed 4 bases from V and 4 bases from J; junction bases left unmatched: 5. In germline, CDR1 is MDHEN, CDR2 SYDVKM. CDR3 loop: CASSYGQGIYGYTF. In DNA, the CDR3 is TGTGCCAGCAGTTATGGACAGGGAATCTATGGCTACACCTTC.

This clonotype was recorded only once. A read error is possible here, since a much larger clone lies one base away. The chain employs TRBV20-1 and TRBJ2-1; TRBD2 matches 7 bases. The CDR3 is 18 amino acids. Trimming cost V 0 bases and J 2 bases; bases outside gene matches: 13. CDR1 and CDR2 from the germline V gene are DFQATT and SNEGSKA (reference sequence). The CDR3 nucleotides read TGCAGTGCTAGAGATGGGGGGGGGTTGAGAGCAGCCTACAATGAGCAGTTCTTC. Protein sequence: CSARDGGGLRAAYNEQFF.

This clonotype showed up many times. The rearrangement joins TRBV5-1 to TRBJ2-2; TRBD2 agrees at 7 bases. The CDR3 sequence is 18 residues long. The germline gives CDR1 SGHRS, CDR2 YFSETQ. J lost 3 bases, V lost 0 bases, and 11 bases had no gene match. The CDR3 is CASSLAASGTRHTGELFF. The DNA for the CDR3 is TGCGCCAGCAGCTTGGCCGCTAGCGGCACCCGTCACACCGGGGAGCTGTTTTTT.